This entry is about one T cell receptor (beta chain). This specimen belongs to a study of blood T cell repertoires in COVID-19. As for the study in general: Samples representing acute and convalescent COVID-19 were sourced from the United States, Italy and Spain. Sources were T cells, B-cell-depleted T cells, or PBMCs; the material itself was cDNA or gDNA.

The length of the CDR3 is 16 residues. Germline values: CDR1 PRHDT, CDR2 FYEKMQ (reference sequence). The J segment lost 1 base and the V segment lost 2 bases, leaving 7 bases of the junction unmatched. Authors' methods: For nucleated cells, counts were estimated from reference gene primer amplification. The method was immunoSEQ multiplex PCR; TCRdb's version includes in-frame clones alone and lacks a portion of them. That table furnishes V, J and clone size, whereas the DNA furnished D and trimming. The data show 65,000 to 85,000 clones, roughly 89% seen once. Input material: peripheral blood. The origin of this receptor is a man in his forties or fifties with active COVID-19. V is TRBV13 and J is TRBJ2-7; 8 bases agree with TRBD1. The CDR3 nucleotides read TGTGCCAGCAGCTTAACAGGGGGGCTTACTTCCTACGAGCAGTACTTC. Its protein product is CASSLTGGLTSYEQYF.